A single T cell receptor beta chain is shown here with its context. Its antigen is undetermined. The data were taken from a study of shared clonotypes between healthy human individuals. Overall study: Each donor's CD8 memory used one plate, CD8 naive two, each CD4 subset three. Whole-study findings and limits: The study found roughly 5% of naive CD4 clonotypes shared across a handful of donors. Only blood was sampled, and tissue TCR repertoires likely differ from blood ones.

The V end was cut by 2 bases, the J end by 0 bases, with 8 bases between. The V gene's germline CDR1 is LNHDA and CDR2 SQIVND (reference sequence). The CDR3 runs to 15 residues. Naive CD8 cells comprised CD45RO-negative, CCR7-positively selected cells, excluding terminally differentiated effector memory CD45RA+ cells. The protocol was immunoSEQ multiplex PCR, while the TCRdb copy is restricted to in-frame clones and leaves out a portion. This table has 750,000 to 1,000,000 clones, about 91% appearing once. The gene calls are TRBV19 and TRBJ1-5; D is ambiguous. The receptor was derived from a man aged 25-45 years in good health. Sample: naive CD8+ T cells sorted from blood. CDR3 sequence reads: CASSIMGYSNQPQHF. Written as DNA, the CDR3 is TGTGCCAGTAGTATAATGGGCTATAGCAATCAGCCCCAGCATTTT.